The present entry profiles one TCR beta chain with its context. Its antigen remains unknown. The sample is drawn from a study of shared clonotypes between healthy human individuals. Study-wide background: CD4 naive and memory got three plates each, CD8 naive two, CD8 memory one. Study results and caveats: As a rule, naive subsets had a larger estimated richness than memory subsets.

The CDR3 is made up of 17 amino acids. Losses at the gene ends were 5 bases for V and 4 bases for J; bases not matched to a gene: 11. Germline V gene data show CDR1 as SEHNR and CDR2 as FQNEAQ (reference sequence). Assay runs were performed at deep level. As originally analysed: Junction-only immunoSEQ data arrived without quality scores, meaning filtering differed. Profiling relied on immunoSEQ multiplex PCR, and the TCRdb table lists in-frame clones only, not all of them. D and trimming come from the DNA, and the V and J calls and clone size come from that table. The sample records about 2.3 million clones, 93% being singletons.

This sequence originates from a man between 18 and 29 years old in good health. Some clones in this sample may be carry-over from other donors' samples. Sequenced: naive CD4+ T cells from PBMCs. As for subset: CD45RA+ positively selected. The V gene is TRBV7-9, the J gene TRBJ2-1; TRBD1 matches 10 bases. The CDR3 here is CASSALNDRGHYNEQFF. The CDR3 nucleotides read TGTGCCAGCAGCGCATTGAATGACAGGGGGCATTACAATGAGCAGTTCTTC.